These 8 T cell receptor beta chains share one sample of origin, sequenced in a study of CD8+ T cells in alopecia areata. It was cDNA, reverse transcribed from extracted RNA, that served as the sequencing template. The protocol was immunoSEQ multiplex PCR, while the TCRdb copy is restricted to in-frame clones and leaves out a portion. Among about 97,000 clones, roughly two fifths were seen once, and the ten largest hold 1% to 1.5%. Sequenced: CD4+ T cells sorted from blood. The origin of the receptors is a human donor with alopecia areata.

The V call is TRBV14, the J call TRBJ2-5; 10 nucleotides align to TRBD2. Germline assignment: CDR1 SGHDN and CDR2 FVKESK. The CDR3 consists of 15 residues. The V and J ends lost 3 bases and 5 bases, in that order; junction bases with no gene match: 6. CDR3 protein: CASSQSGTSVETQYF. In nucleotides, the CDR3 is TGTGCCAGCAGCCAGTCCGGGACTAGCGTGGAGACCCAGTACTTC.

In its sample, this clone was seen once. The chain joins TRBV7-2 to TRBJ1-2; D possibly corresponds to TRBD1 (6 bases). Trimming took off 4 bases at V and 6 bases at J, with 12 bases between the two ends. The CDR3 runs 13 residues. Germline assignment: CDR1 SGHTA and CDR2 FQGNSA. CDR3 sequence reads: CASSYTGFDGYTF. The CDR3 DNA follows: TGTGCCAGCAGCTATACAGGGTTCGATGGCTACACCTTC.

On this clone itself: The identical CDR3 is also encoded by other nucleotide sequences in the sample. The J gene is TRBJ2-2, the V gene TRBV7-2, with D uncertain. Germline assignment: CDR1 SGHTA and CDR2 FQGNSA. This CDR3 is 14 amino acids long. The germline V and J ends were trimmed by 1 base and 2 bases, with 5 bases remaining between them. In DNA, the CDR3 is TGTGCCAGCAGCTTAGGACTTAACACCGGGGAGCTGTTTTTT. Translating gives CASSLGLNTGELFF.

This rearrangement joins TRBV28 to TRBJ2-4; 7 bases agree with TRBD2. Germline CDR1 MDHEN, CDR2 SYDVKM. V lost 5 bases and J lost 3; bases outside the gene matches: 7. The CDR3 loop spans 15 amino acids. The CDR3 region has the DNA TGTGCCAGCAGTCCGACTAGCATAGTCAAAAACATTCAGTACTTC. Translating it yields CASSPTSIVKNIQYF. Full variable domain (missing parts from reference TRBV28 and TRBJ2-4): DVKVTQSSRYLVKRTGEKVFLECVQDMDHENMFWYRQDPGLGLRLIYFSYDVKMKEKGDIPEGYSVSREKKERFSLILESASTNQTSMYLCASSPTSIVKNIQYFGAGTRLSVL.

This rearrangement joins TRBV29-1 to TRBJ1-2, with TRBD1 matching over 7 bases. J was trimmed by 7 bases and V by 6 bases; bases with no gene match: 8. Germline V gene lookup returns CDR1 SQVTM and CDR2 ANQGSEA. The CDR3 is 12 amino acids. The CDR3 DNA reads as TGCAGCGTCGAGGACAGGCCGTCTGGCTACACCTTC. Protein product: CSVEDRPSGYTF.

The V call is TRBV25-1, the J call TRBJ2-7; D is possibly TRBD1 (6 bases). Germline loops: CDR1 MGHDK, CDR2 SYGVNS. Trimming stripped 4 bases from V and 3 bases from J, with 7 bases between. This CDR3 has 12 amino acids. The CDR3 nucleotides read TGTGCCAGCAGTGGGGACATCTACGAGCAGTACTTC. This encodes CASSGDIYEQYF.

This rearrangement joins TRBV2 to TRBJ2-7; D remains ambiguous. Germline loops: CDR1 SNHLY, CDR2 FYNNEI. The CDR3 consists of 11 residues. Trimming removed 4 bases from V and 4 bases from J, with 5 bases in between. CDR3 DNA sequence: TGTGCCAGCAGTGTTAATTACGAGCAGTACTTC. As protein: CASSVNYEQYF.

The chain couples TRBV15 to TRBJ2-7; unclear D gene. V was cut by 1 base and J by 1 base, with 8 bases left in between. This CDR3 contains 14 residues. Germline values: CDR1 LNHNV, CDR2 YYDKDF (reference sequence). CDR3 protein: CATSRAQPSYEQYF. Here the CDR3 DNA reads TGTGCCACCAGCAGAGCACAGCCATCCTACGAGCAGTACTTC.